This T cell receptor beta chain was documented in a study of blood T cells in healthy people across ages (dated by TCRdb to between 2014 and 2017). Some background on the complete study: In model experiments, template switching captured about one uniquely barcoded TCR beta cDNA molecule for every two T cells. Using the same blood draw, the study looked at two additional independent replicas of 1 million unique cDNA reads for two donors, one aged 18 to 30 and the other aged 80 or older. Using deep sequencing normalized with unique cDNA molecular identifiers, the study measured how TCR beta repertoire diversity changes with age. Four age groups were formed from the donors: young (average approximately 15 years), middle-aged (approximately 40), aged (over 55) and long-lived (around 82). To avoid experimental bias, donors of different ages were randomly spread across the sequencing lanes. Broader findings and caveats from the paper: Compared with the aged group, more naive CD4+ T cells, fewer expanded clones and increased TCR diversity were shown by the long-lived group, suggesting age selection. Observed TCR beta diversity correlated strongly with the percentage of naive T cells measured by flow cytometry. Estimates of total diversity from one million sequenced T cells were regarded as lower bounds and underestimates. As age increased, observed TCR beta diversity per million T cells dropped in a roughly linear way, and a significant reduction was already evident by age 40. Because the CMV infection status of the donors was unknown, age-related changes in expanded clonotypes may potentially have been confounded. Because profiling used bulk unsorted PBMCs, naive and antigen-experienced compartments could not be compared conclusively.

The CDR3 starts with the cysteine, ends with the phenylalanine, and has 13 residues. Just CDR3 DNA is preserved here, 39 bases in frame from base 1. V is reduced by 8 bases and J by 0 bases, leaving a spacing of 10 bases between them. CDR1 and CDR2 (MNHEY, SMNVEV) derive from the germline V gene (reference sequence). The receptor library was made with 5' RACE. Reads for this sample came from an Illumina HiSeq 2500. A second PCR of roughly 6 to 12 cycles was run with a J-beta primer mix and a sample-barcoded 5' primer. A unique molecular identifier was introduced onto each TCR beta cDNA molecule by a template-switch 5' adaptor carrying 12 random nucleotides. At least 2.5 million CDR3-containing paired-end reads were obtained from each sample. The Mint cDNA synthesis kit, primed by a TRBC-specific oligonucleotide, was used to synthesize first-strand cDNA from all RNA. Following uracil-DNA glycosylase treatment, all cDNA underwent a first 18-cycle PCR with the universal primers M1SS and BC2_uni_R. In the paper's pipeline: For normalization, 1 million high-quality reads, each with a distinct molecular identifier, were randomly selected from each sample. Instead of being binned into consensus sequences, reads with shared molecular identifiers were discarded. MiTCR, with a Q25 quality threshold and the strictest error-elimination algorithm, was used for CDR3 identification, clonotype clustering and error correction. A nonparametric unseen species model using Euler transformation provided a lower-bound estimate of total TCR beta diversity. TCRdb trimmed the raw reads at Q25, called clones with MiXCR and kept productive beta chains. Duplicate CDR3 protein sequences are folded into a single record with the most common DNA and genes. The authors' filters were not applied to this entry. Across this sample there are fewer than 1.5 million distinct CDR3 sequences, with 42% seen only once. Approximately 7.9% of the sample is in the top ten clones.

Systemically healthy Caucasian individuals from Russia, 35 to 50 in total and aged about 6 to 90 years, were included as donors. About 9.6 milliliters of peripheral blood were collected from each donor into EDTA-treated Vacutainer tubes. Ficoll-Paque density-gradient centrifugation was used to isolate PBMCs, with at least 6 million obtained per sample. Total RNA, at least 6 micrograms per sample, was extracted from PBMCs with Trizol reagent. For every donor, an aliquot of PBMCs went through flow cytometry to measure the percentages of naive CD45RAhigh/CD27high T cells. This clonotype occurred a few times. What antigen it recognizes has not been identified. No clone much larger than this one lies a single base away; base qualities are absent.

The rearrangement joined TRBV27 to TRBJ1-1; a confident D gene designation cannot be given. This receptor was obtained from a woman aged 18-30 years in good health. The sample taken for sequencing was blood. The CDR3 protein is CASHRRMNTEAFF. The sequenced DNA: TGTGCCAGCCACCGGAGGATGAACACTGAAGCTTTCTTT.